This TCR beta chain originates from a study of TIL therapy for anti-PD-1-resistant metastatic lung cancer. Study context: Most patients had lung adenocarcinoma; a handful of tumors were EGFR-mutant, two ALK-rearranged; half smoked currently or formerly.

This CDR3 region has 14 residues. Looked up from germline, CDR1 is SGDLS and CDR2 is YYNGEE. V lost 3 bases and J lost 4; bases outside the gene matches: 3. The libraries were made with immunoSEQ v3. Sequencing depth was approximately 2 million read pairs for survey level, 5-6 million for deep. Here immunoSEQ multiplex PCR was the method, and the copy in TCRdb shows in-frame clones only, minus some. The table includes 6,200 or so clones, around three fifths detected once. The time point is: pre-treatment sample, taken before nivolumab and TIL therapy. Tumor tissue came from excised metastases, mostly pleural nodules or supraclavicular lymph nodes.

Sequencing used tumor tissue, obtained at baseline. V gene TRBV9 combines with J gene TRBJ2-5; TRBD1 agrees at 10 bases. The sequence derives from a person between 30 and 80 years old with non-small cell lung cancer. The CDR3, as DNA: TGTGCCAGCAGCGGACAGGGGGCCGGAGAGACCCAGTACTTC. As protein: CASSGQGAGETQYF.